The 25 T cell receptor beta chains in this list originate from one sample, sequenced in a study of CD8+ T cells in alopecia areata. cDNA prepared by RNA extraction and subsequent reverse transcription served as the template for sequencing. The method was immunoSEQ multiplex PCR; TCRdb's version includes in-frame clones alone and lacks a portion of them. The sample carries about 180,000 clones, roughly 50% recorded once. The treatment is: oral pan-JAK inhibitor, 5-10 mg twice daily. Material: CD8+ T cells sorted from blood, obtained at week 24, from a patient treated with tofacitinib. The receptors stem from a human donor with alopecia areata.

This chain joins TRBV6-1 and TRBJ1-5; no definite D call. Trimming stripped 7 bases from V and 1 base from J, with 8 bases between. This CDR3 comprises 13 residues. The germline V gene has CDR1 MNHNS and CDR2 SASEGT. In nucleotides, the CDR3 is TGTGCCAGCACAGAGGGAAGCAATCAGCCCCAGCATTTT. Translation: CASTEGSNQPQHF.

The CDR3: CASQTGYNTEAFF. Written as DNA, the CDR3 is TGTGCCAGCCAGACAGGGTACAACACTGAAGCTTTCTTT. The genes are TRBV27 and TRBJ1-1, with 7 positions matching TRBD1. The V segment lost 8 bases and the J segment 2 bases; nucleotides outside the gene matches: 5. The CDR3 runs to 13 residues. Germline values: CDR1 MNHEY, CDR2 SMNVEV (reference sequence).

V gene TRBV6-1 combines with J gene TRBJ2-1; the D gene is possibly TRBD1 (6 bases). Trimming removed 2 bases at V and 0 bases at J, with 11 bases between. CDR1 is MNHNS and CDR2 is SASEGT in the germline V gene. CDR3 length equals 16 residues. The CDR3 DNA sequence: TGTGCCAGCAGTGAACATCGAGGGGGCTCCTACAATGAGCAGTTCTTC. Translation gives CASSEHRGGSYNEQFF.

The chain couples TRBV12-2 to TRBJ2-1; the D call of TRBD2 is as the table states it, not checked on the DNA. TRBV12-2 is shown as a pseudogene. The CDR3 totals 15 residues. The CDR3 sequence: CASRPTSGGAGEQFF. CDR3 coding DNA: TGTGCAAGTCGCCCGACTAGCGGGGGGGCCGGGGAGCAGTTCTTC.

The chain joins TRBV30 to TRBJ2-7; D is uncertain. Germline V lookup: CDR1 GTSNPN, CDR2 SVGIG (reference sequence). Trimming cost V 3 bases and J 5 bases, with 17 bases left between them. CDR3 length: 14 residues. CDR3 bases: TGTGCCTGGAGCACCGGAGTAGGTCAGCACGAGCAGTACTTC. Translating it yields CAWSTGVGQHEQYF.

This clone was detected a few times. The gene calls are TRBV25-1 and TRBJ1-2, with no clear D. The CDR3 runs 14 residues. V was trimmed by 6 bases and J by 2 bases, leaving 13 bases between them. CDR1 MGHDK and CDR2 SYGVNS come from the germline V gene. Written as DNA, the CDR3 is TGTGCCAGCAGCCTCGGGAGGTACAACTATGGCTACACCTTC. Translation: CASSLGRYNYGYTF.

The CDR3 sequence: CASSLVLDEKLFF. Here the CDR3 DNA reads TGTGCCAGCAGCTTAGTATTGGATGAAAAACTGTTTTTT. The chain has TRBV7-2 and TRBJ1-4, with D hard to call. V was clipped by 1 base and J by 6 bases, with 6 bases between them. Looked up from germline, CDR1 is SGHTA and CDR2 is FQGNSA. CDR3 length: 13 residues.

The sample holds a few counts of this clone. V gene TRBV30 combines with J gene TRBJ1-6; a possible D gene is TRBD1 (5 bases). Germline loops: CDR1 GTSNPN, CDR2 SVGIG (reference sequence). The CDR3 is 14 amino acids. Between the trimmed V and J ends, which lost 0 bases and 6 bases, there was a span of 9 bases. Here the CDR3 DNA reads TGTGCCTGGAGTGTAGGGACTACTAATTCACCCCTCCACTTT. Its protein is CAWSVGTTNSPLHF.

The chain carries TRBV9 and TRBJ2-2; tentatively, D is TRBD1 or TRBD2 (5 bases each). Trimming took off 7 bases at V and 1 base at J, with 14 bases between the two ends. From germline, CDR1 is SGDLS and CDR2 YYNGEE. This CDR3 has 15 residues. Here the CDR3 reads CASSMGPVNTGELFF. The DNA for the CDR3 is TGTGCCAGCTCTATGGGACCCGTGAACACCGGGGAGCTGTTTTTT.

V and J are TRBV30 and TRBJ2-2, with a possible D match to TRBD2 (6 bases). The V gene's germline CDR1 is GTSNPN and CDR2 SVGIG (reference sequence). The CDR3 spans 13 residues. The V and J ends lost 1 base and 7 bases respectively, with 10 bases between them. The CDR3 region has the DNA TGTGCCTGGAGTGCCGGAGGGGTCGGGGAGCTGTTTTTT. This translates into CAWSAGGVGELFF.

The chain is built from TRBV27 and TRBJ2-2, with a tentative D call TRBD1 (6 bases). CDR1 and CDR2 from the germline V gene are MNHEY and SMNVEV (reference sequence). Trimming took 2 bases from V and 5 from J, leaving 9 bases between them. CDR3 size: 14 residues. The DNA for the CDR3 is TGTGCCAGCAGTTTACAGGGACAAACCGGGGAGCTGTTTTTT. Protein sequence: CASSLQGQTGELFF.

CDR3 in DNA: TGTGCCAGCAGCCCCACAATCAAGGCTAACTATGGCTACACCTTC. This sequence encodes CASSPTIKANYGYTF. The chain recombines TRBV7-2 with TRBJ1-2, with D unclear. Germline CDR1 SGHTA, CDR2 FQGNSA. The V and J ends lost 5 bases and 0 bases respectively, with 13 bases between them. The CDR3 is made up of 15 amino acids. Complete variable domain (other parts from reference TRBV7-2 and TRBJ1-2): GAGVSQSPSNKVTEKGKDVELRCDPISGHTALYWYRQSLGQGLEFLIYFQGNSAPDKSGLPSDRFSAERTGGSVSTLTIQRTQQEDSAVYLCASSPTIKANYGYTFGSGTRLTVV.

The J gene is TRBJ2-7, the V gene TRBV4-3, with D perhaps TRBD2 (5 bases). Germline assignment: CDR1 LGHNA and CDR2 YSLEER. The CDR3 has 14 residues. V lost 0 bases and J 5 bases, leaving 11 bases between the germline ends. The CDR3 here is CASSQDPGIHEQYF. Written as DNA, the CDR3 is TGCGCCAGCAGCCAAGATCCGGGGATCCACGAGCAGTACTTC.

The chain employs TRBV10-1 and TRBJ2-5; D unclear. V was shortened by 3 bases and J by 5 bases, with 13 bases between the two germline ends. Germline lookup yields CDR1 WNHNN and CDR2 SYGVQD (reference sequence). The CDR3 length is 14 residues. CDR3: CASSDGQIGETQYF. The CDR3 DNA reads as TGCGCCAGCAGTGATGGCCAGATTGGCGAGACCCAGTACTTC.

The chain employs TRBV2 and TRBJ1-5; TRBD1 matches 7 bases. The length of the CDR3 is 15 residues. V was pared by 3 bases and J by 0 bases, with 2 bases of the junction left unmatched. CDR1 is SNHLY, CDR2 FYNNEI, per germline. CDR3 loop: CASSETGYSNQPQHF. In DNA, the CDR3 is TGTGCCAGCAGTGAGACAGGGTATAGCAATCAGCCCCAGCATTTT.

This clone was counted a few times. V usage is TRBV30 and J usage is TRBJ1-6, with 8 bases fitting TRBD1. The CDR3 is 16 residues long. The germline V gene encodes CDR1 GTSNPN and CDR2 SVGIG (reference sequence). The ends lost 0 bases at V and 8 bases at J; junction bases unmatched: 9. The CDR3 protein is CAWSVYGQGMDSPLHF. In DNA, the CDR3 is TGTGCCTGGAGTGTATATGGACAGGGCATGGATTCACCCCTCCACTTT.

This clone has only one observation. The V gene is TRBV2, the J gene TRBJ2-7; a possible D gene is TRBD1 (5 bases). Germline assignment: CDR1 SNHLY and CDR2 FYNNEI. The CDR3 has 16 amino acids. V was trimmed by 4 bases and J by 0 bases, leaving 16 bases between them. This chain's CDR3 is CASSADGRTSSYEQYF. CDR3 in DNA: TGTGCCAGCAGTGCGGACGGTCGGACAAGCTCCTACGAGCAGTACTTC.

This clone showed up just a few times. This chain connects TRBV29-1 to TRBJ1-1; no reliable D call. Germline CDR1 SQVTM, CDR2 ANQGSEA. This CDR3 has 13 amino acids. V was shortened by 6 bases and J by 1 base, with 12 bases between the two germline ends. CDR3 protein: CSVPSAANTEAFF. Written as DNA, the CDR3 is TGCAGCGTCCCTTCGGCTGCGAACACTGAAGCTTTCTTT.

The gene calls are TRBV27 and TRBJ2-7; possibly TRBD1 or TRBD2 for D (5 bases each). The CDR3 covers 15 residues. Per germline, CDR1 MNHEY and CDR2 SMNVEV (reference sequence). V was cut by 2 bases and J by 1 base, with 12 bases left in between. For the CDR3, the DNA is TGTGCCAGCAGTTTAGGAGAGGGGCTTTCCTACGAGCAGTACTTC. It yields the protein CASSLGEGLSYEQYF.

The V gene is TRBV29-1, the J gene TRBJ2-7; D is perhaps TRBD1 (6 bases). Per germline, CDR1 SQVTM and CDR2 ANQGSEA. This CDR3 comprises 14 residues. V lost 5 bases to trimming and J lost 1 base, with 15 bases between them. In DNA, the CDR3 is TGCAGCGTTCTATGGACAGCTGTATCCTACGAGCAGTACTTC. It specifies CSVLWTAVSYEQYF.

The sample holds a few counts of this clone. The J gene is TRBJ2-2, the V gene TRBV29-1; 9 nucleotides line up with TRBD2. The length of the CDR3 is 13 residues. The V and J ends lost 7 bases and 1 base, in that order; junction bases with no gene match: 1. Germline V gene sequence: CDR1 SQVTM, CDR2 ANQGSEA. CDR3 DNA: TGCAGCGGACTAGCGGAGAACACCGGGGAGCTGTTTTTT. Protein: CSGLAENTGELFF.

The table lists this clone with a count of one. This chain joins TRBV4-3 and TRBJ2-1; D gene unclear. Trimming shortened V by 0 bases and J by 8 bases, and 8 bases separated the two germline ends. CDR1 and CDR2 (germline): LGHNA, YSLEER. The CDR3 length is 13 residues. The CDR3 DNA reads TGCGCCAGCAGCCAAGAAATCGGCGATGAGCAGTTCTTC. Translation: CASSQEIGDEQFF.

The CDR3 nucleotides read TGCAGCGGCCAAGGGGGGGGGACAGCATACGAAGCTTTCTTT. Amino acids: CSGQGGGTAYEAFF. The J gene is TRBJ1-1, the V gene TRBV29-1; 7 nucleotides agree with TRBD1. The CDR3 is 14 residues long. With 7 bases clipped from V and 8 bases from J, the junction kept 16 bases outside the gene matches. Germline loops: CDR1 SQVTM, CDR2 ANQGSEA. Full variable domain (remainder filled in from reference TRBV29-1 and TRBJ1-1): SAVISQKPSRDICQRGTSLTIQCQVDSQVTMMFWYRQQPGQSLTLIATANQGSEATYESGFVIDKFPISRPNLTFSTLTVSNMSPEDSSIYLCSGQGGGTAYEAFFGQGTRLTVV.

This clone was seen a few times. CDR3 amino acids: CASSHWDSPNTQYF. The CDR3 DNA reads TGCGCCAGCAGCCACTGGGACAGCCCGAATACGCAGTATTTT. The chain couples TRBV23-1 to TRBJ2-3, with 7 bases identical to TRBD1. TRBV23-1 is designated an ORF whose function remains uncertain. This CDR3 comprises 14 residues. V trimming: 6 bases; J trimming: 7 bases; junction bases outside the gene matches: 10.

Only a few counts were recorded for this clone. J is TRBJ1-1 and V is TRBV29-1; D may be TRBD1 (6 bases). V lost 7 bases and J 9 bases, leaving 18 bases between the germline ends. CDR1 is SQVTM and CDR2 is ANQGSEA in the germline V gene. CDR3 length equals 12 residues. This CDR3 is CSEGGQQGKAFF. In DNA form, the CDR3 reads TGCAGCGAGGGCGGACAGCAGGGAAAAGCTTTCTTT.